These T cell receptor beta chains were read from a single sample in a study of T cell responses to AZD1222 COVID-19 vaccine. Data came from immunoSEQ multiplex PCR; TCRdb stores just in-frame clones and leaves some out. The profile shows some 99,000 clones, roughly 87% of them singletons. The sample in question was peripheral blood, obtained on day 0 of MenACWY control vaccination. Receptors were obtained from an adult in good health. CDR3s include the opening cysteine and the closing phenylalanine or tryptophan. A D gene is named only where the DNA matches it firmly. Rows give clone size only sometimes, using once, few, many, or a class for an expanded clone.

j_call,v_call,clone_size,d_call,cdr3_nt,cdr3_aa
TRBJ2-2,TRBV12-3/TRBV12-4,NA,NA,TGTGCCAGCGCCACGATAAACACCGGGGAGCTGTTTTTT,CASATINTGELFF
TRBJ1-1,TRBV6-5,NA,NA,TGTGCCAGCAGTTGGGATCCGGGCCTAAACACTGAAGCTTTCTTT,CASSWDPGLNTEAFF
TRBJ2-1,TRBV4-2,once,TRBD2,TGTGCCAGCAGCTCTTTGGGTAGCGGGAGAGTAAATGAGCAGTTCTTC,CASSSLGSGRVNEQFF
TRBJ2-1,TRBV4-1,once,NA,TGCGCCAGCAGCCAAGGGCAGGGAGGGGGGTACAATGAGCAGTTCTTC,CASSQGQGGGYNEQFF
TRBJ1-1,TRBV29-1,NA,NA,TGCAGCGTTGTTCGTCAGAACACTGAAGCTTTCTTT,CSVVRQNTEAFF
TRBJ1-5,TRBV5-5,NA,NA,TGTGCCAGCAGCTTGGGGGCTTATAGCAATCAGCCCCAGCATTTT,CASSLGAYSNQPQHF
TRBJ2-2,TRBV27,NA,TRBD1,TGTGCCAGTAAAAGGGACAGGGTAACCGGGGAGCTGTTTTTT,CASKRDRVTGELFF
TRBJ1-4,TRBV4-2,NA,NA,TGTGCCAGCAGCCAGCCCACCCCTAATGAAAAACTGTTTTTT,CASSQPTPNEKLFF
TRBJ1-4,TRBV5-1,NA,NA,TGCGCCAGCAGCTTGGGGGAGCCAACTAATGAAAAACTGTTTTTT,CASSLGEPTNEKLFF
TRBJ2-3,TRBV24-1,once,NA,TGTGCCACCAGTAGGAGGGGTTTGGCAGATACGCAGTATTTT,CATSRRGLADTQYF
TRBJ2-7,TRBV28,NA,NA,TGTGCCAGCGGACGGACAGACCTCCCCTACGAGCAGTACTTC,CASGRTDLPYEQYF
TRBJ1-1,TRBV3-1/TRBV3-2,NA,NA,TGTGCCAGCAGCCCTAGGAGGGAGGGTGAAGCTTTCTTT,CASSPRREGEAFF
TRBJ2-7,TRBV28,NA,NA,TGTGCCAGCAGCCCTGCGGGACAGACCGACTACGAGCAGTACTTC,CASSPAGQTDYEQYF
TRBJ1-5,TRBV5-1,few,NA,TGCGCCAGCAGCCTTGGACAGTTGAACGAGCCCCAGCATTTT,CASSLGQLNEPQHF
TRBJ2-1,TRBV27,NA,TRBD2,TGTGCCAGCAGTTTATCAAGAAAGGTAATAGCGGGTATGAATGAGCAGTTCTTC,CASSLSRKVIAGMNEQFF
TRBJ1-2,TRBV19,NA,NA,TGTGCCAGTAGTATTGCGCCTTCCTATGGCTACACCTTC,CASSIAPSYGYTF
TRBJ2-2,TRBV7-7,NA,NA,TGTGCCAGCAGCTCCAGGGCAGCCACGGGAACCGGGGAGCTGTTTTTT,CASSSRAATGTGELFF
TRBJ2-2,TRBV6-1,NA,NA,TGTGCCAGCAGTGAAGGTGAAGCGGGTTTGTTGGCCGGGGAGCTGTTTTTT,CASSEGEAGLLAGELFF
TRBJ1-4,TRBV7-2,NA,NA,TGTGCCAGCAGCTTAGGGGGGCGGACTAATGAAAAACTGTTTTTT,CASSLGGRTNEKLFF
TRBJ1-3,TRBV19,NA,NA,TGTGCCACCTATGGAGCATCTCGGATCTCTGGAAACACCATATATTTT,CATYGASRISGNTIYF
TRBJ2-1,TRBV27,NA,NA,TGTGCCAGCAGTCCACAGGAAGGGTACAATGAGCAGTTCTTC,CASSPQEGYNEQFF
TRBJ1-4,TRBV9,NA,NA,TGTGCCAGCAGCGCCGGACAGCCTGGTGAAAAACTGTTTTTT,CASSAGQPGEKLFF
TRBJ1-4,TRBV5-7,NA,NA,TGTGCCAGCAGCGGTTCAGGGACAACCGCAACTAATGAAAAACTGTTTTTT,CASSGSGTTATNEKLFF
TRBJ1-1,TRBV5-1,few,NA,TGCGCCAGCAGCTTGGACCTGCTCTCCGGTGAAGCTTTCTTT,CASSLDLLSGEAFF
TRBJ1-1,TRBV6-5,NA,NA,TGTGCCAGCAGTTACTCTCCGGGGATGAACACTGAAGCTTTCTTT,CASSYSPGMNTEAFF